The following is a T cell receptor beta chain sequence with its context. Its antigen is still unknown. Healthy bone marrow donors made up the donor group. Despite likely unrecorded immune exposures, the donors were nominally healthy at the time of sampling. The PCR was carried out with 60 Vbeta primers and 13 Jbeta primers. Here immunoSEQ multiplex PCR was the method, and the copy in TCRdb shows in-frame clones only, minus some. Among some 140,000 clones listed, around 79% were seen once. The sample comes from a study of cytomegalovirus exposure and HLA in healthy donors. Study outcomes and limitations: Immune exposure was documented only through CMV serostatus.

The germline gives CDR1 MGHRA, CDR2 YSYEKL. V was cut by 1 base and J by 5 bases, with 9 bases left in between. The CDR3 is 13 residues long. V usage is TRBV4-1 and J usage is TRBJ2-7; no clear D. This receptor was identified in a woman aged 45-65 years in good health and CMV-seropositive. The sequenced sample consisted of PBMCs. This chain's CDR3 is CASSQVGQDEQYF. CDR3 DNA sequence: TGCGCCAGCAGCCAAGTCGGCCAGGACGAGCAGTACTTC.